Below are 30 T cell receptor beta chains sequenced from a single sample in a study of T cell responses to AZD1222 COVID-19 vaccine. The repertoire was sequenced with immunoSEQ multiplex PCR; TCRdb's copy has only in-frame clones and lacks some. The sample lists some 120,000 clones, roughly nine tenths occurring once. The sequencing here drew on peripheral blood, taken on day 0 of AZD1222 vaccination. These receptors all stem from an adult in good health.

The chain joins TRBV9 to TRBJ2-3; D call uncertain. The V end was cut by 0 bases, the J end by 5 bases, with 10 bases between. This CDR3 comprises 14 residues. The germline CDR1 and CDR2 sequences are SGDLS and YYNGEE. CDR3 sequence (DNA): TGTGCCAGCAGCGTAGGGTCGGGCCAAGATACGCAGTATTTT. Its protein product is CASSVGSGQDTQYF.

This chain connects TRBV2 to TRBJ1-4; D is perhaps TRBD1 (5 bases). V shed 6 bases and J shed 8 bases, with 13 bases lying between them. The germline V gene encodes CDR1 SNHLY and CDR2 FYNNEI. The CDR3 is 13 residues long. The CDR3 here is CASRVGGGEKLFF. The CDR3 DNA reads TGTGCCAGCAGGGTTGGGGGAGGGGAAAAACTGTTTTTT.

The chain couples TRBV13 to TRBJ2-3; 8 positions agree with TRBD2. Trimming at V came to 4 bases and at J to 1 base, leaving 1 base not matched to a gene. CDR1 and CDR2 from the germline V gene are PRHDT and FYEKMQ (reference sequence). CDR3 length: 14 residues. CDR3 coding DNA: TGTGCCAGCAGCTCGACTAGCGGCACAGATACGCAGTATTTT. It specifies CASSSTSGTDTQYF.

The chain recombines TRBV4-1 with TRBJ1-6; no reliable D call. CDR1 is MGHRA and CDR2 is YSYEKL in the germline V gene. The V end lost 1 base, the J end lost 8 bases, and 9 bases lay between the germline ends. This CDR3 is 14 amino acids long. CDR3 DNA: TGCGCCAGCAGCCAAGTGGGCGGAGATTCACCCCTCCACTTT. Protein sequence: CASSQVGGDSPLHF.

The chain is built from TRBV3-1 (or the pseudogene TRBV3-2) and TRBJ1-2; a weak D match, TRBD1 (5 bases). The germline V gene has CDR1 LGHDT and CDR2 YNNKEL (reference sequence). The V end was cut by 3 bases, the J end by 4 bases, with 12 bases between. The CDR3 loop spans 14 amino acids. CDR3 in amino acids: CASSQVQALYGYTF. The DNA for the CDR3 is TGTGCCAGCAGCCAGGTACAGGCGCTCTATGGCTACACCTTC.

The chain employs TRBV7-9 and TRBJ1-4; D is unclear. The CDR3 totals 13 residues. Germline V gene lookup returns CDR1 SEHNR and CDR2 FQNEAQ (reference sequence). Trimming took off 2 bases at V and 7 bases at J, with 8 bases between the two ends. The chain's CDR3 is CASSLRVGEKLFF. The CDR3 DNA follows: TGTGCCAGCAGCTTACGGGTTGGTGAAAAACTGTTTTTT. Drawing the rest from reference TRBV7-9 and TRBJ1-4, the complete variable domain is DTGVSQNPRHKITKRGQNVTFRCDPISEHNRLYWYRQTLGQGPEFLTYFQNEAQLEKSRLLSDRFSAERPKGSFSTLEIQRTEQGDSAMYLCASSLRVGEKLFFGSGTQLSVL.

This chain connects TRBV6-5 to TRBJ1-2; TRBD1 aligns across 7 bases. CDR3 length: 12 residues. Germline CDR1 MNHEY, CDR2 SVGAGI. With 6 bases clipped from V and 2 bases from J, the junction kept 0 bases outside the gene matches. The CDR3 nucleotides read TGTGCCAGCAGACAGGGGAACTATGGCTACACCTTC. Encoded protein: CASRQGNYGYTF.

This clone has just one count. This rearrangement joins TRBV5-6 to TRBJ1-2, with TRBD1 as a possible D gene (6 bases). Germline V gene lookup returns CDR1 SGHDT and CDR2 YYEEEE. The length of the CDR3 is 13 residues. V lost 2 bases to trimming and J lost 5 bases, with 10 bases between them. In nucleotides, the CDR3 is TGTGCCAGCAGCTTTGGGCAGGGGTATGGCTACACCTTC. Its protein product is CASSFGQGYGYTF.

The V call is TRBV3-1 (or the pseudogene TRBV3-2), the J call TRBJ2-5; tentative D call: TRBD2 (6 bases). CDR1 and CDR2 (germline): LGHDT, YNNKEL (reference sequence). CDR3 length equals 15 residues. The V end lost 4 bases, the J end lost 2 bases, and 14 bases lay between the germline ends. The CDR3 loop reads CASSPSDGGQETQYF. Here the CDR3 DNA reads TGTGCCAGCAGCCCATCGGATGGGGGGCAAGAGACCCAGTACTTC.

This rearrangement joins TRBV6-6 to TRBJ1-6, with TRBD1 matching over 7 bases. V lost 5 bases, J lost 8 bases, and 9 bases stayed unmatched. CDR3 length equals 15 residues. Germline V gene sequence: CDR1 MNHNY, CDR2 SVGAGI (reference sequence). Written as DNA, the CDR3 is TGTGCCAGCAGTGACGACAGGGCTTTCGATTCACCCCTCCACTTT. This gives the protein CASSDDRAFDSPLHF.

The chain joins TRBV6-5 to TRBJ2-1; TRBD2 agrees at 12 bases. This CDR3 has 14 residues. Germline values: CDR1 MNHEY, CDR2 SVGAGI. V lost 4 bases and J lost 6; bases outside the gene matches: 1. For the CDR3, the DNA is TGTGCCAGCAGTTCTAGCGGGAGGGCCAATGAGCAGTTCTTC. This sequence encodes CASSSSGRANEQFF.

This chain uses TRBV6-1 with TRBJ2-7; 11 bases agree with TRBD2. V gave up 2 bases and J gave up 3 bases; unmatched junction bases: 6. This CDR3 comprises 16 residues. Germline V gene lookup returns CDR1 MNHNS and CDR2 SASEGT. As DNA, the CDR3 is TGTGCCAGCAGTGAAAGGAGGGGGACTAGCGGCTACGAGCAGTACTTC. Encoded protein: CASSERRGTSGYEQYF.

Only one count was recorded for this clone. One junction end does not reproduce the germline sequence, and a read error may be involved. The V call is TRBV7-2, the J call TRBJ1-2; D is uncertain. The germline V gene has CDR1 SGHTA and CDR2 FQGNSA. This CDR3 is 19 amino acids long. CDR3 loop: CASSLVGVGSGEYYYGYTF. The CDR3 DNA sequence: TGTGCCAGCAGCTTAGTCGGGGTTGGGTCCGGGGAGTACTACTACGGCTACACCTTC.

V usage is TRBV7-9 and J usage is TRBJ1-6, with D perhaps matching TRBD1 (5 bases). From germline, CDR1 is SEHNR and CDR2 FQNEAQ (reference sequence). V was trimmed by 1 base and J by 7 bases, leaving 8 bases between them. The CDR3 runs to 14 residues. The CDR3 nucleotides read TGTGCCAGCAGCTTAGGGGGGGACAATTCACCCCTCCACTTT. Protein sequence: CASSLGGDNSPLHF.

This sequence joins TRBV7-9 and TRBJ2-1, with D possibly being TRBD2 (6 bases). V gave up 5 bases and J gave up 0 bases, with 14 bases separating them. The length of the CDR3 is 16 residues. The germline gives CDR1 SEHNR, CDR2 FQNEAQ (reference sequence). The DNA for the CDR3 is TGTGCCAGCAGCGGAATCGACGGGAGCTCCTACAATGAGCAGTTCTTC. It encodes CASSGIDGSSYNEQFF.

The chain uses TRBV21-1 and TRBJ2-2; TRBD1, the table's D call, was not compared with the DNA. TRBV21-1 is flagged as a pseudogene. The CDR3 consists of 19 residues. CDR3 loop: CASSKGGTGGRGHTGELFF. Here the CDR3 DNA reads TGTGCCAGCAGCAAAGGCGGGACAGGGGGTCGGGGCCACACCGGGGAGCTGTTTTTT.

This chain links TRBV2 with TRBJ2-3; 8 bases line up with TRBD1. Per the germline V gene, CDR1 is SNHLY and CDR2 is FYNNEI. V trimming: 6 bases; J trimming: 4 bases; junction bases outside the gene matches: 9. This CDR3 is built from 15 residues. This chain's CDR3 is CASSPGTGLPDTQYF. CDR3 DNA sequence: TGTGCCAGCAGCCCCGGGACAGGTCTCCCAGATACGCAGTATTTT.

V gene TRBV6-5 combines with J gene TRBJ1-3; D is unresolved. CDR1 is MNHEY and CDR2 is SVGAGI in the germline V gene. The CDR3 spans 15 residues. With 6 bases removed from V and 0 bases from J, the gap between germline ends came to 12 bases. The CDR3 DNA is TGTGCCAGCAGGCCCGACGGCATCTCTGGAAACACCATATATTTT. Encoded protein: CASRPDGISGNTIYF.

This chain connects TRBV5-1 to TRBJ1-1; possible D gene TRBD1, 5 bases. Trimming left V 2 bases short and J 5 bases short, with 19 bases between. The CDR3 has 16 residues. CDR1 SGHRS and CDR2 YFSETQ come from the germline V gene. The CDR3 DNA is TGCGCCAGCAGCTTAAGGGGAGGGGTGGAGGGGACTGAAGCTTTCTTT. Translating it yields CASSLRGGVEGTEAFF.

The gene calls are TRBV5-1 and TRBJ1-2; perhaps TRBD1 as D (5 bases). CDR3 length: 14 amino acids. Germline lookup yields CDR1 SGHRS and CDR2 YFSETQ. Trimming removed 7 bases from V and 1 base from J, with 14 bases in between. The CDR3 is CASQPGGYNYGYTF. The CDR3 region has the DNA TGCGCCAGCCAACCCGGGGGATATAACTATGGCTACACCTTC.

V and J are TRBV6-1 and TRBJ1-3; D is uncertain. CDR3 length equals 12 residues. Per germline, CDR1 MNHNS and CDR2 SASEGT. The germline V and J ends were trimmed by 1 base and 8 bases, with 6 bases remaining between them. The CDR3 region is CASSEGGYTIYF. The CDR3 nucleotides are TGTGCCAGCAGTGAAGGGGGATACACCATATATTTT.

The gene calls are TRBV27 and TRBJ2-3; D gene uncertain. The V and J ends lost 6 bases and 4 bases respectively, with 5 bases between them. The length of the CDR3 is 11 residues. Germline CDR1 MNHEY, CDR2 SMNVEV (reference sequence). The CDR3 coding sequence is TGTGCCAGCAGCCTAGCAGATACGCAGTATTTT. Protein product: CASSLADTQYF.

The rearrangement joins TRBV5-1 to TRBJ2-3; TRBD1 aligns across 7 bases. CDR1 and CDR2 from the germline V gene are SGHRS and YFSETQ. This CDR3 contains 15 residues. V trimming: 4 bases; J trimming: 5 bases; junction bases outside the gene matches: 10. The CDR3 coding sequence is TGCGCCAGCAGCCCAAAGACAGGGTTGGTAGATACGCAGTATTTT. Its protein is CASSPKTGLVDTQYF.

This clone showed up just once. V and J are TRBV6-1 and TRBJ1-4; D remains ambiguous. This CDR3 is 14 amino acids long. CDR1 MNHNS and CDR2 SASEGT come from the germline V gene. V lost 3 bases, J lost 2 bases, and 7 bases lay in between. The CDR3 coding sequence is TGTGCCAGCAGTGAGGCGGGGACTAATGAAAAACTGTTTTTT. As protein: CASSEAGTNEKLFF.

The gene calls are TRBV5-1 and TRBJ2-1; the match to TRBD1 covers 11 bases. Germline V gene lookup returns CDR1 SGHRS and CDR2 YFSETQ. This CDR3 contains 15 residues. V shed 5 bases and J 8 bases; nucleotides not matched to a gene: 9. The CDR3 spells CASSRTGTGGHEQFF. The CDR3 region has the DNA TGCGCCAGCAGTCGGACCGGGACAGGGGGTCATGAGCAGTTCTTC.

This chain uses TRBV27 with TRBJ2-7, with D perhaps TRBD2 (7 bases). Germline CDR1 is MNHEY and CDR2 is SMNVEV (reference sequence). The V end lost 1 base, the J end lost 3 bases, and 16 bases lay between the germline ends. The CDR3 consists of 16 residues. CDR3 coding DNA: TGTGCCAGCAGTTTATGGCTCGGCGGGGGCGGCTACGAGCAGTACTTC. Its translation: CASSLWLGGGGYEQYF.

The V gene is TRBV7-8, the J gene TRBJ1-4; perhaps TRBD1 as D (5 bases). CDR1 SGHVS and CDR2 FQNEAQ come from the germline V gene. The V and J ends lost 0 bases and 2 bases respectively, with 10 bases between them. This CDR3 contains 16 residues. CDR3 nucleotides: TGTGCCAGCAGCTTAGCTCACGGGGGGACTAATGAAAAACTGTTTTTT. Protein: CASSLAHGGTNEKLFF. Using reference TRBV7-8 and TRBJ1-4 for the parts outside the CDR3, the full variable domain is GAGVSQSPRYKVAKRGQDVALRCDPISGHVSLFWYQQALGQGPEFLTYFQNEAQLDKSGLPSDRFFAERPEGSVSTLKIQRTQQEDSAVYLCASSLAHGGTNEKLFFGSGTQLSVL.

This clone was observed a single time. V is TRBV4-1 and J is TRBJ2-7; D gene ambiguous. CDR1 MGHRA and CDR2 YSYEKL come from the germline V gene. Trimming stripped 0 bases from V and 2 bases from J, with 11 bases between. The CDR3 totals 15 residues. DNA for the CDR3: TGCGCCAGCAGCCAAGAAAAGAACTGGGCCTACGAGCAGTACTTC. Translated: CASSQEKNWAYEQYF.

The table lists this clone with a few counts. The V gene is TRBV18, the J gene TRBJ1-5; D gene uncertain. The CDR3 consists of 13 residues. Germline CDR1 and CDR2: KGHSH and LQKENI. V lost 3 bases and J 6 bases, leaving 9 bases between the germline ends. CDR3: CASSPGGSQPQHF. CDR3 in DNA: TGTGCCAGCTCACCGGGAGGAAGTCAGCCCCAGCATTTT.

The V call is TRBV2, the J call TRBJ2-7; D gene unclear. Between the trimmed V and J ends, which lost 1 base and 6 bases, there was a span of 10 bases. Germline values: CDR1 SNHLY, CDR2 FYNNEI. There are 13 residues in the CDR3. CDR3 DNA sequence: TGTGCCAGCAGTGAAGGGTTAGCCTTCGAGCAGTACTTC. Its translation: CASSEGLAFEQYF.